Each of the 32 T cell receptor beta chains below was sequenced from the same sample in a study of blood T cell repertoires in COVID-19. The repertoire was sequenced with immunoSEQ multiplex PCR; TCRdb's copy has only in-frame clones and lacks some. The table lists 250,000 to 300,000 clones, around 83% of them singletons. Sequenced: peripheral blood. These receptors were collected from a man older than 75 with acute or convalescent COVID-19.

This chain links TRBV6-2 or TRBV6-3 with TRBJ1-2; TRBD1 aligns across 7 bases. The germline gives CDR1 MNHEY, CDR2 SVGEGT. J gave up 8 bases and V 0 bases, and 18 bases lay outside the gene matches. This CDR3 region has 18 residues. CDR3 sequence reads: CASSYSFGQTYRGYGYTF. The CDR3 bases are TGTGCCAGCAGTTACTCGTTCGGCCAAACTTACAGGGGTTACGGCTACACCTTC.

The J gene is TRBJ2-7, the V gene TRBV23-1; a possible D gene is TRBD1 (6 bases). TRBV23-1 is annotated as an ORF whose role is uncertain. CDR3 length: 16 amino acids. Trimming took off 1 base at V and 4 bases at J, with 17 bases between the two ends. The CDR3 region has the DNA TGCGCCAGCAGTCAATTCGGACAGAAACAAACTTACGAGCAGTACTTC. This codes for CASSQFGQKQTYEQYF.

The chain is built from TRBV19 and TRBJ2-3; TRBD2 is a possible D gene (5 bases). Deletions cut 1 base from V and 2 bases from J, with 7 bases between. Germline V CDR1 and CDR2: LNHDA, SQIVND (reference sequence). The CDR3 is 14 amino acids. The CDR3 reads CASSIAGTTDTQYF. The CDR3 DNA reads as TGTGCCAGTAGTATAGCGGGAACCACAGATACGCAGTATTTT.

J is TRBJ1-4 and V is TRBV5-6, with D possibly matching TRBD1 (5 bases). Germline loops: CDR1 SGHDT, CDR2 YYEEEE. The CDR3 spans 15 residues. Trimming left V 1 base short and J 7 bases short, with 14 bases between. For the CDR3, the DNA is TGTGCCAGCAGCTTGACAGGTGCGGGGGGTGAAAAACTGTTTTTT. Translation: CASSLTGAGGEKLFF. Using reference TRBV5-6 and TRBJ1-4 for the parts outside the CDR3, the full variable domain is DAGVTQSPTHLIKTRGQQVTLRCSPKSGHDTVSWYQQALGQGPQFIFQYYEEEERQRGNFPDRFSGHQFPNYSSELNVNALLLGDSALYLCASSLTGAGGEKLFFGSGTQLSVL.

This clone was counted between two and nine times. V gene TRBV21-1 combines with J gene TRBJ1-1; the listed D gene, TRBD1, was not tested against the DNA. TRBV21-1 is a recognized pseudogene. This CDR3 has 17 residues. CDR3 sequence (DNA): TGTGCCAGCAGCAAAGTCTCGGCTAAGCAGGGATGGGCTGAAGCTTTCTTT. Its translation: CASSKVSAKQGWAEAFF.

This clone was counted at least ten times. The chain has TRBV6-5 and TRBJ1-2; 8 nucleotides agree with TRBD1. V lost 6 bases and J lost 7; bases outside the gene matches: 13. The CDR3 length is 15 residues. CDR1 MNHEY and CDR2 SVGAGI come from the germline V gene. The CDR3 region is CASRSFGQGGGGYTF. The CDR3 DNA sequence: TGTGCCAGCAGGTCATTCGGACAGGGAGGAGGTGGCTACACCTTC.

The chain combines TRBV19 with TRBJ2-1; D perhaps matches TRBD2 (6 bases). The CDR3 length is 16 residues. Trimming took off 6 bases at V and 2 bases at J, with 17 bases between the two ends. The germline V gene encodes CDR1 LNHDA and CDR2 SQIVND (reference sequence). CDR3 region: CASSSTASGPYNEQFF. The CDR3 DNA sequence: TGTGCCAGTAGCTCCACAGCAAGCGGGCCCTACAATGAGCAGTTCTTC.

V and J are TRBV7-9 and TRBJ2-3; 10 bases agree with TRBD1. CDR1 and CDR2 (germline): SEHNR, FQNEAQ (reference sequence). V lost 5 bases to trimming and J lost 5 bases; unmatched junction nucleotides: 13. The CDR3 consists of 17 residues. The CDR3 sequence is CASSPIRDRGVEDTQYF. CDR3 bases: TGTGCCAGCAGCCCAATTCGGGACAGGGGAGTGGAAGATACGCAGTATTTT.

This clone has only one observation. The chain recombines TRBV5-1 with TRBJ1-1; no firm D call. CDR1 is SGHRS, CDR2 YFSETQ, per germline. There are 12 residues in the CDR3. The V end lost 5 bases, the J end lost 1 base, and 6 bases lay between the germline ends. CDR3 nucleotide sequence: TGCGCCAGCAGTCAACAGAACACTGAAGCTTTCTTT. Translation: CASSQQNTEAFF.

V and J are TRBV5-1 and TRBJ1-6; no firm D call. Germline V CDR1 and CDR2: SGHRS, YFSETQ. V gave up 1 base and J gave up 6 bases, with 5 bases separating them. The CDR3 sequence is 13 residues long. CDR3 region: CASSLTANSPLHF. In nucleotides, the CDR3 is TGCGCCAGCAGCTTGACAGCTAATTCACCCCTCCACTTT.

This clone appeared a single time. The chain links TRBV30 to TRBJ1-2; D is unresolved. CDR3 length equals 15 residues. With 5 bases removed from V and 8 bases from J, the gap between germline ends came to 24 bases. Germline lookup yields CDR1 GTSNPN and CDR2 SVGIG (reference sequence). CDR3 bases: TGTGCCTGGGACCCGGGTCGGCTAACTATGGAGGGCTACACCTTC. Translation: CAWDPGRLTMEGYTF.

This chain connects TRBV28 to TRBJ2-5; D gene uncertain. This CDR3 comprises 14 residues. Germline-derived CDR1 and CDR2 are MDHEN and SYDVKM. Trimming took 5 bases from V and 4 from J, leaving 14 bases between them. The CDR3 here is CASSRRIPAETQYF. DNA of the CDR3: TGTGCCAGCAGTCGCAGGATCCCGGCAGAGACCCAGTACTTC.

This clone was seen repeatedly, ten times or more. The chain's CDR3 is CASTTDRDYEQYF. The DNA for the CDR3 is TGTGCCAGCACCACGGACAGGGACTACGAGCAGTACTTC. The V and J genes are TRBV28 and TRBJ2-7; 8 bases fit TRBD1. The CDR3 spans 13 residues. CDR1 is MDHEN, CDR2 SYDVKM, per germline. Germline trimming cut 7 bases from V and 3 bases from J; bases unmatched to any gene: 5.

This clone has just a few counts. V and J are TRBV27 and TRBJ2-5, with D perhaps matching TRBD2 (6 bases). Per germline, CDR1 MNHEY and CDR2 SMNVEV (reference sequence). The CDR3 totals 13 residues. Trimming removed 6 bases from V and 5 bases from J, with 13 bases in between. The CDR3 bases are TGTGCCAGCAGGGCGAGTGGGGGGGAGACCCAGTACTTC. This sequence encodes CASRASGGETQYF.

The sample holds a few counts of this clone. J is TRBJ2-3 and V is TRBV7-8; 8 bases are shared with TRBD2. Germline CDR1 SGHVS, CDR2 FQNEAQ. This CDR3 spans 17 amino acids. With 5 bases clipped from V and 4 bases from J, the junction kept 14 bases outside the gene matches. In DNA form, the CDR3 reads TGTGCCAGCAGCCCTCCTTTCGGGGGGGGAGGGTCAGATACGCAGTATTTT. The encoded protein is CASSPPFGGGGSDTQYF.

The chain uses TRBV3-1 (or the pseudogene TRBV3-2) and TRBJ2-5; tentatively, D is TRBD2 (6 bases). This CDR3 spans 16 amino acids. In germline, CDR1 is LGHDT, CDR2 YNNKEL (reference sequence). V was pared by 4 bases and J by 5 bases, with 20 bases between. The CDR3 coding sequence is TGTGCCAGCAGCCCAGCGGGTGCGGGACTTGAGGAGACCCAGTACTTC. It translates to CASSPAGAGLEETQYF.

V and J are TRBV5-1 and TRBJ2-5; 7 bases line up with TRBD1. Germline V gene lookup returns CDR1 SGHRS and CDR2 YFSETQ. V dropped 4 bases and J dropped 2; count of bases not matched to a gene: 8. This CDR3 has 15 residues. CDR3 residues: CASSKGTERQETQYF. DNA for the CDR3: TGCGCCAGCAGCAAAGGGACAGAGAGACAAGAGACCCAGTACTTC.

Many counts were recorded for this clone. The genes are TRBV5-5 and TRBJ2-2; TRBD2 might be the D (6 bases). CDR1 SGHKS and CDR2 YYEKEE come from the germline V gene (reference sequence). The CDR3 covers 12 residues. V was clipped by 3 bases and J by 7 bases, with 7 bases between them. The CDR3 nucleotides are TGTGCCAGCAGCTGGGGACTCGGGGAGCTGTTTTTT. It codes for CASSWGLGELFF.

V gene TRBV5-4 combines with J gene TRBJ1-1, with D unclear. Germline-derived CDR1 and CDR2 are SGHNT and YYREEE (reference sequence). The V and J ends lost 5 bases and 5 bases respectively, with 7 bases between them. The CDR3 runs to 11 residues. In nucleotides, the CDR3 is TGTGCCAGCAGTACTATGACTGAAGCTTTCTTT. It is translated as CASSTMTEAFF.

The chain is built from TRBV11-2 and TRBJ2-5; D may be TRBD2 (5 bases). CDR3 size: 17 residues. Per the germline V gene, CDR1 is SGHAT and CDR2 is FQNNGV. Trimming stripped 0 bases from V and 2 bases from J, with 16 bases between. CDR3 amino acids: CASSLDGVGRGQETQYF. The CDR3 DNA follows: TGTGCCAGCAGCTTAGATGGGGTGGGGAGAGGACAAGAGACCCAGTACTTC.

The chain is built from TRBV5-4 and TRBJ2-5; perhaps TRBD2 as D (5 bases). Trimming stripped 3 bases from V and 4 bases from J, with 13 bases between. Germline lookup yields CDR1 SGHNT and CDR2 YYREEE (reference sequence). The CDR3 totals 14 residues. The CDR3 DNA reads TGTGCCAGCAGCTCAACAACTAGTCGAGAGACCCAGTACTTC. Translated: CASSSTTSRETQYF. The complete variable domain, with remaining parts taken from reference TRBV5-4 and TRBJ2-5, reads ETGVTQSPTHLIKTRGQQVTLRCSSQSGHNTVSWYQQALGQGPQFIFQYYREEENGRGNFPPRFSGLQFPNYSSELNVNALELDDSALYLCASSSTTSRETQYFGPGTRLLVL.

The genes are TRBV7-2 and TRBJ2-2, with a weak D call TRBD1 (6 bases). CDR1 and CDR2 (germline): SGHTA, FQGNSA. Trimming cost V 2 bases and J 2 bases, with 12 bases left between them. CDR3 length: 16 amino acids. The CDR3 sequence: CASSLQGHINTGELFF. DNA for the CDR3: TGTGCCAGCAGCTTACAGGGACATATAAACACCGGGGAGCTGTTTTTT.

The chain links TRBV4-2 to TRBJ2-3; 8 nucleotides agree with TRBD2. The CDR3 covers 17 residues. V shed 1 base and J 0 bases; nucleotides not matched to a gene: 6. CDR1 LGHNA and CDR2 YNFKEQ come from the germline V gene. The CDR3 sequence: CASSQVPSGSSTDTQYF. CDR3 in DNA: TGTGCCAGCAGCCAAGTGCCTAGCGGGTCTAGCACAGATACGCAGTATTTT.

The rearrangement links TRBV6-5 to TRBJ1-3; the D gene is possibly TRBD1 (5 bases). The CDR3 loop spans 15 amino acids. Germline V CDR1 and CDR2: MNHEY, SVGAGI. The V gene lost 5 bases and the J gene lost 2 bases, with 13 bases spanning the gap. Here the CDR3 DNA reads TGTGCCAGCAGTCGACAGCCAGGAGCTGGAAACACCATATATTTT. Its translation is CASSRQPGAGNTIYF.

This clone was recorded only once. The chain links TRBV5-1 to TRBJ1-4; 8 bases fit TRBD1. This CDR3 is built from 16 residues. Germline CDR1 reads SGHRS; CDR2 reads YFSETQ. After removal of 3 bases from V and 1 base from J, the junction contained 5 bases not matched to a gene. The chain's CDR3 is CASSSPGGGTNEKLFF. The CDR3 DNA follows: TGCGCCAGCAGCTCCCCAGGGGGCGGAACTAATGAAAAACTGTTTTTT.

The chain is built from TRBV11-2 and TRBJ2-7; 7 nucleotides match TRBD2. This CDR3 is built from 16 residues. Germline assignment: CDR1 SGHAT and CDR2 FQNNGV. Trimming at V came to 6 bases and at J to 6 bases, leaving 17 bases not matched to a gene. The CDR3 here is CASRPEGGTRLLEQYF. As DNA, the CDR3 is TGTGCCAGCAGGCCCGAGGGAGGGACTCGTCTGCTCGAGCAGTACTTC.

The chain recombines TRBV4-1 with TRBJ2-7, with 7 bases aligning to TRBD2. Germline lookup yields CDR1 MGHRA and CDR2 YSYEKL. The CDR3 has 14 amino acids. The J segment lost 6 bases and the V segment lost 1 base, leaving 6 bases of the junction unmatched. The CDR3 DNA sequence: TGCGCCAGCAGCCAAGCTGTTCCGGGGGGCGAGCAGTACTTC. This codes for CASSQAVPGGEQYF.

CDR3 sequence: CAGKPGLAGGPYEQYF. The CDR3, as DNA: TGTGCCGGGAAGCCGGGACTAGCGGGAGGGCCCTACGAGCAGTACTTC. The V and J genes are TRBV28 and TRBJ2-7, with 16 nucleotides matching TRBD2. The J segment lost 2 bases and the V segment lost 11 bases, leaving 9 bases of the junction unmatched. The germline V gene has CDR1 MDHEN and CDR2 SYDVKM. CDR3 length equals 16 residues.

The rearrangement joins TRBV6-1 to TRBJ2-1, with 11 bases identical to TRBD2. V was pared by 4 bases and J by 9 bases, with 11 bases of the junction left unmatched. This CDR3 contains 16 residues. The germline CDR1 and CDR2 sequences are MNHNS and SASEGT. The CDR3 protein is CASSAPSGGPPGEQFF. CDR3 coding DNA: TGTGCCAGCAGTGCACCTAGCGGGGGGCCCCCCGGTGAGCAGTTCTTC.

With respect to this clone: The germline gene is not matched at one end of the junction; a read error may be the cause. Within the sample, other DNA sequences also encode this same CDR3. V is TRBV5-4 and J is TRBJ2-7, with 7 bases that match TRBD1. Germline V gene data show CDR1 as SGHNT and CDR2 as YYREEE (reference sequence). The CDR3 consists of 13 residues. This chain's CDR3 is CASSLDRSYEQYF. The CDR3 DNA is TGTGCCAGCAGTTTGGACAGGTCATACGAGCAGTACTTC.

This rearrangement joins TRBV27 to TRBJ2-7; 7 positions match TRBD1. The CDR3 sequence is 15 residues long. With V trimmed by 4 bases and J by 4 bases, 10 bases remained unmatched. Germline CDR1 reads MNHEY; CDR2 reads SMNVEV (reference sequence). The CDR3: CASSSLSTGDYEQYF. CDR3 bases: TGTGCCAGCAGTTCGCTTTCTACAGGGGATTACGAGCAGTACTTC.

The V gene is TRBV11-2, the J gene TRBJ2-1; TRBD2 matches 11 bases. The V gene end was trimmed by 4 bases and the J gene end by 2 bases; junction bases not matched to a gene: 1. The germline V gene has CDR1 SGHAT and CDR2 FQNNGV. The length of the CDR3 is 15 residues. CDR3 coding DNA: TGTGCCAGCAGCTCGACTAGCGGGACCTACAATGAGCAGTTCTTC. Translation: CASSSTSGTYNEQFF.